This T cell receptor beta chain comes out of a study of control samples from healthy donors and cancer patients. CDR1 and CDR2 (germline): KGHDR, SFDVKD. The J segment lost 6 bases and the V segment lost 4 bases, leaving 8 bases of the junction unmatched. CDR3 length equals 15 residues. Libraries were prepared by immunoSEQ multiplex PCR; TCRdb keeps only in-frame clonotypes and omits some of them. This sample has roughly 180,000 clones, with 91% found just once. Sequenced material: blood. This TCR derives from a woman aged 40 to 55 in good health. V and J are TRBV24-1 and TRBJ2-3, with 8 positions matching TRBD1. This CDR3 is CATSDPGQGGDTQYF. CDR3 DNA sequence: TGTGCCACCAGTGACCCAGGACAGGGTGGGGATACGCAGTATTTT.